This is a list of T cell receptor beta chains from one sample in a study of T cell repertoires in cytomegalovirus infection. The antigens for these receptors are not known. MiXCR, run by TCRdb on the reads, gives a single entry per CDR3 protein. The sample holds fewer than 350,000 distinct CDR3 sequences, about 29% seen once. The sample in question was cultured PBMCs, obtained from culture after CMV antigen stimulation. Every receptor here comes from a human donor in good health (CMV status not recorded). Some clones in this sample may be carry-over from other donors' samples. Both conserved end residues are part of each CDR3. D genes are given only for firm matches. Clone size, where shown, is once, few, many, or a class for clones that have expanded.

TRBJ1-1,TRBV5-1,NA,NA,CASSLAGAGLNTEAFF,TGCGCCAGCAGCTTGGCCGGGGCAGGGCTGAACACTGAAGCTTTCTTT
TRBJ2-7,TRBV18,NA,NA,CASSPEGVQYF,TGTGCCAGCTCACCAGAGGGGGTGCAGTACTTC
TRBJ2-7,TRBV20-1,TRBD1,NA,CSAREGDRGYEQYF,TGCAGTGCTAGAGAAGGGGACAGGGGTTACGAGCAGTACTTC
TRBJ1-5,TRBV7-2,NA,many,CASSLARTSNQPQHF,TGTGCCAGCAGCTTAGCCCGAACTAGCAATCAGCCCCAGCATTTT
TRBJ2-6,TRBV29-1,NA,NA,CSVGWPGANVLTF,TGCAGCGTGGGGTGGCCCGGGGCCAACGTCCTGACTTTC
TRBJ2-7,TRBV7-3,NA,many,CASSLGGRGFYEQYF,TGTGCCAGCAGCCTGGGGGGGCGGGGGTTCTACGAGCAGTACTTC
TRBJ2-1,TRBV29-1,NA,few,CSVEDLGVGGYNEQFF,TGCAGCGTTGAAGATCTGGGCGTGGGCGGGTACAATGAGCAGTTCTTC
TRBJ1-2,TRBV18,NA,NA,CASSPTIQAGYTF,TGTGCCAGCTCACCTACCATACAAGCGGGCTACACCTTC
TRBJ2-3,TRBV11-2,TRBD1,NA,CASSRRQGADTQYF,TGTGCCAGCAGCCGAAGACAGGGCGCAGATACGCAGTATTTT
TRBJ1-5,TRBV5-6,NA,few,CASSLARGSNQPQHF,TGTGCCAGCAGCTTGGCCCGGGGAAGCAATCAGCCCCAGCATTTT
TRBJ2-2,TRBV4-1,NA,many,CASSQEKQRVTGELFF,TGCGCCAGCAGCCAAGAAAAACAGAGGGTCACCGGGGAGCTGTTTTTT
TRBJ2-3,TRBV7-3,NA,NA,CASSPQPGKDTQYF,TGTGCCAGCAGCCCGCAGCCAGGGAAAGATACGCAGTATTTT
TRBJ2-7,TRBV7-6,TRBD2,many,CASSPAASGGTYEQYF,TGTGCCAGCAGCCCTGCGGCTAGCGGTGGGACCTACGAGCAGTACTTC
TRBJ2-5,TRBV7-2,TRBD2,few,CASSFAWVAGSQYF,TGTGCCAGCAGCTTCGCTTGGGTAGCGGGGTCCCAGTACTTC
TRBJ2-5,TRBV6-5,TRBD2,many,CASRLRGGRRGETQYF,TGTGCCAGCAGACTCCGGGGGGGGCGACGGGGGGAGACCCAGTACTTC
TRBJ1-2,TRBV7-4,NA,NA,CASREGTAAGYTF,TGTGCCAGCAGAGAGGGGACGGCGGCAGGCTACACCTTC
TRBJ2-3,TRBV11-2,NA,NA,CASSLGGLRTDTQYF,TGTGCCAGCAGCTTGGGGGGACTTCGCACAGATACGCAGTATTTT
TRBJ2-2,TRBV20-1,NA,NA,CSARDFRANTGELFF,TGCAGTGCTAGAGATTTTCGAGCGAACACCGGGGAGCTGTTTTTT
TRBJ1-2,TRBV3-1,NA,NA,CASSPSGNYGYTF,TGTGCCAGCAGCCCCTCGGGAAACTATGGCTACACCTTC
TRBJ1-5,TRBV28,NA,NA,CASTRAGGNQPQHF,TGTGCCAGCACCAGGGCAGGGGGCAATCAGCCCCAGCATTTT
TRBJ1-1,TRBV4-1,NA,many,CASSPDKGQINTEAFF,TGCGCCAGCAGCCCAGATAAAGGACAGATAAACACTGAAGCTTTCTTT
TRBJ1-2,TRBV7-3,NA,NA,CASSPSGEGVYGYTF,TGTGCCAGCAGCCCCTCGGGAGAGGGAGTATATGGCTACACCTTC
TRBJ2-2,TRBV29-1,TRBD1,many,CSARTGTTGELFF,TGCAGCGCTAGGACAGGGACCACCGGGGAGCTGTTTTTT
TRBJ1-5,TRBV4-2,NA,few,CASSSSGARSNQPQHF,TGTGCCAGCAGCAGTTCGGGGGCTAGGAGCAATCAGCCCCAGCATTTT
TRBJ2-7,TRBV7-8,TRBD2,many,CASSLRLAGGLQTYEQYF,TGTGCCAGCAGCTTGAGACTAGCGGGGGGGCTGCAGACCTACGAGCAGTACTTC
TRBJ2-5,TRBV10-1,NA,NA,CASSDRPGQETQYF,TGCGCCAGCAGTGACAGACCCGGTCAAGAGACCCAGTACTTC
TRBJ1-1,TRBV20-1,NA,NA,CSAYKNTEAFF,TGCAGTGCTTACAAGAACACTGAAGCTTTCTTT
TRBJ1-1,TRBV27,NA,NA,CASSSGPIMNTEAFF,TGTGCCAGCAGTTCCGGACCGATCATGAACACTGAAGCTTTCTTT
TRBJ2-1,TRBV5-3,TRBD1,NA,CASSSAGQGSNEQFF,TGTGCCAGCAGCTCTGCCGGACAGGGGAGCAATGAGCAGTTCTTC
TRBJ1-1,TRBV7-9,NA,few,CASSSSQGFEAFF,TGTGCCAGCAGCAGCTCACAAGGATTTGAAGCTTTCTTT
TRBJ1-3,TRBV4-1,NA,NA,CASSQKNPSGPGNTIYF,TGCGCCAGCAGCCAAAAAAACCCATCCGGTCCTGGAAACACCATATATTTT
TRBJ2-7,TRBV7-9,TRBD2,NA,CASSWTSGESYEQYF,TGTGCCAGCAGCTGGACTAGCGGTGAATCCTACGAGCAGTACTTC
TRBJ2-3,TRBV20-1,NA,few,CSAPRDSLSTDTQYF,TGCAGTGCTCCCCGGGACTCCCTTTCCACAGATACGCAGTATTTT
TRBJ2-7,TRBV19,NA,NA,CASSPPGGASSYEQYF,TGTGCCAGTAGTCCGCCGGGCGGGGCCAGCTCCTACGAGCAGTACTTC
TRBJ2-7,TRBV5-1,NA,NA,CASSLARDEQYF,TGCGCCAGCAGCTTGGCCAGGGACGAGCAGTACTTC
TRBJ2-7,TRBV7-9,TRBD1,many,CASTSTQGTELYEQYF,TGTGCCAGCACTTCTACCCAGGGGACAGAGCTCTACGAGCAGTACTTC